Each of the 13 T cell receptor beta chains below was sequenced from the same sample in a study of blood T cell repertoires in COVID-19. Repertoires were generated with immunoSEQ multiplex PCR, while TCRdb's copy carries only in-frame clones and drops some. Of approximately 170,000 clones in the sample, 88% are singletons; the top ten hold approximately 9.4%. The specimen was PBMCs or T cells enriched from blood (not recorded which). The receptor set was obtained from a young woman who had recovered from COVID-19.

This clone appeared a single time. The V gene is TRBV19, the J gene TRBJ1-3, with D possibly matching TRBD1 (5 bases). V lost 7 bases and J 0 bases, leaving 13 bases between the germline ends. The CDR3 extends over 15 amino acids. Germline-derived CDR1 and CDR2 are LNHDA and SQIVND (reference sequence). CDR3 bases: TGTGCCAGTAACACAGGCAGTAGCTCTGGAAACACCATATATTTT. Translation gives CASNTGSSSGNTIYF.

The chain has TRBV27 and TRBJ2-2; 7 bases agree with TRBD1. J gave up 3 bases and V 5 bases, and 6 bases lay outside the gene matches. The germline gives CDR1 MNHEY, CDR2 SMNVEV (reference sequence). The CDR3 covers 15 residues. CDR3 residues: CASSHTGDYTGELFF. The CDR3, as DNA: TGTGCCAGCAGTCACACAGGGGATTACACCGGGGAGCTGTTTTTT.

This chain links TRBV25-1 with TRBJ2-4, with a possible D match to TRBD2 (7 bases). Germline CDR1 reads MGHDK; CDR2 reads SYGVNS. The V and J ends lost 4 bases and 7 bases respectively, with 14 bases between them. The CDR3 runs 14 residues. CDR3 residues: CASSVARGGNIQYF. DNA for the CDR3: TGTGCCAGCAGTGTGGCCAGGGGAGGGAACATTCAGTACTTC.

V gene TRBV7-9 combines with J gene TRBJ2-7, with unresolved D. V lost 1 base, J lost 2 bases, and 3 bases lay in between. This CDR3 comprises 12 residues. Germline V gene lookup returns CDR1 SEHNR and CDR2 FQNEAQ (reference sequence). In nucleotides, the CDR3 is TGTGCCAGCAGCTTAGGAGCCTACGAGCAGTACTTC. Residues: CASSLGAYEQYF.

The gene calls are TRBV4-3 and TRBJ1-2; D is unclear. V was trimmed by 0 bases and J by 7 bases, leaving 6 bases between them. CDR3 length: 12 residues. CDR1 is LGHNA and CDR2 is YSLEER in the germline V gene. Here the CDR3 reads CASSQERGGYTF. The CDR3 DNA reads as TGCGCCAGCAGCCAAGAACGAGGTGGCTACACCTTC.

V is TRBV5-1 and J is TRBJ1-6; TRBD1 matches 8 bases. The germline V gene encodes CDR1 SGHRS and CDR2 YFSETQ. This CDR3 contains 14 residues. V was clipped by 6 bases and J by 6 bases; unmatched bases: 5. The CDR3 loop reads CASNPGQGNSPLHF. Written as DNA, the CDR3 is TGCGCCAGCAACCCAGGACAGGGTAATTCACCCCTCCACTTT.

V is TRBV5-4 and J is TRBJ2-1; no clear D. V was pared by 0 bases and J by 10 bases, with 11 bases between. CDR1 and CDR2 from the germline V gene are SGHNT and YYREEE (reference sequence). The CDR3 is made up of 13 amino acids. The DNA of the CDR3 is TGTGCCAGCAGCTTGGTCGGAGCCGGGGAGCAGTTCTTC. The encoded protein is CASSLVGAGEQFF.

This chain uses TRBV28 with TRBJ2-7; 8 nucleotides line up with TRBD2. Germline V lookup: CDR1 MDHEN, CDR2 SYDVKM. V lost 6 bases to trimming and J lost 0 bases; unmatched junction nucleotides: 4. The CDR3 spans 14 residues. As DNA, the CDR3 is TGTGCCAGCAGCCCAAGCGGGAGCTCCTACGAGCAGTACTTC. This codes for CASSPSGSSYEQYF.

The genes are TRBV30 and TRBJ2-5, with a tentative D call TRBD2 (5 bases). Germline lookup yields CDR1 GTSNPN and CDR2 SVGIG (reference sequence). V lost 2 bases, J lost 2 bases, and 12 bases lay in between. This CDR3 spans 14 amino acids. The CDR3 nucleotides are TGTGCCTGGAGTACCCTAGCCCCGCAAGAGACCCAGTACTTC. This encodes CAWSTLAPQETQYF. Full variable domain (outside the CDR3, taken from reference TRBV30 and TRBJ2-5): SQTIHQWPATLVQPVGSPLSLECTVEGTSNPNLYWYRQAAGRGLQLLFYSVGIGQISSEVPQNLSASRPQDRQFILSSKKLLLSDSGFYLCAWSTLAPQETQYFGPGTRLLVL.

The chain couples TRBV18 to TRBJ1-1; 12 nucleotides line up with TRBD1. Germline V gene lookup returns CDR1 KGHSH and CDR2 LQKENI. CDR3 length: 17 residues. V gave up 3 bases and J gave up 4 bases; unmatched junction bases: 9. The CDR3 coding sequence is TGTGCCAGCTCACCGAGATTGGGACAGGGGGCGTTCACTGAAGCTTTCTTT. Protein sequence: CASSPRLGQGAFTEAFF.

The rearrangement links TRBV18 to TRBJ1-3; D uncertain. Trimming took 3 bases from V and 0 from J, leaving 9 bases between them. The CDR3 has 15 amino acids. Germline V gene lookup returns CDR1 KGHSH and CDR2 LQKENI. The CDR3 DNA reads TGTGCCAGCTCACCGACACGAACCTCTGGAAACACCATATATTTT. As protein: CASSPTRTSGNTIYF.

The gene calls are TRBV7-9 and TRBJ2-1; 10 nucleotides agree with TRBD1. The CDR3 runs 16 residues. The germline V gene has CDR1 SEHNR and CDR2 FQNEAQ (reference sequence). With V trimmed by 5 bases and J by 4 bases, 8 bases remained unmatched. CDR3 nucleotide sequence: TGTGCCAGCAGCGCCACGACAGGGGGCCCTTACAATGAGCAGTTCTTC. Protein sequence: CASSATTGGPYNEQFF.

V gene TRBV28 combines with J gene TRBJ1-5; possible D gene TRBD1, 5 bases. This CDR3 has 13 residues. Germline assignment: CDR1 MDHEN and CDR2 SYDVKM. The ends were cut back, 6 bases at V and 8 bases at J, with 14 bases in the middle. The CDR3 loop is CASSRRGGKPQHF. The DNA for the CDR3 is TGTGCCAGCAGCCGGAGGGGTGGAAAGCCCCAGCATTTT.